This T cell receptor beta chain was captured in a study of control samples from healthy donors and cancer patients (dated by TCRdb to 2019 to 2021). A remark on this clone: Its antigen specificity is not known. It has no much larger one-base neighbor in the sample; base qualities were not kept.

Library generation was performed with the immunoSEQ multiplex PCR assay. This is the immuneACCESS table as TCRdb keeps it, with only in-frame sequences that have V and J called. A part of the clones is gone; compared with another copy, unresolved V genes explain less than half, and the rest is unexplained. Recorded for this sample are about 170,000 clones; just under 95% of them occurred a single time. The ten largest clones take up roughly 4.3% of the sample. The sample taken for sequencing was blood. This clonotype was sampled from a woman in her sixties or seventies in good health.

The CDR3 protein: CASSLGYEQYF. The DNA is TGTGCCAGCAGTTTAGGTTACGAGCAGTACTTC. The chain joins TRBV6-5 to TRBJ2-7; the D gene is not confidently resolved. From the cysteine up to the phenylalanine, the CDR3 has a length of 11 residues. Of all the DNA, just the CDR3 is kept, 33 bases in frame from base 1. The germline V gene encodes CDR1 MNHEY and CDR2 SVGAGI. Trimming removed 4 bases from V and 4 bases from J, leaving 5 bases between the germline ends.